Described below is a single T cell receptor (beta chain) sequence and its context. Its antigen is unknown. This sample was included in a study of radiotherapy plus CTLA-4 blockade in lung cancer. Turning to the study itself: Objective response rate was 15% to 20%; disease control rate, around 30%. Study-wide findings and caveats: Together with interferon-beta, which increased in serum after radiation, early dynamic changes in blood T cell clones were reportedly the best predictors of response.

The germline gives CDR1 SGHTA, CDR2 FQGNSA. The length of the CDR3 is 12 residues. V gave up 5 bases and J gave up 3 bases, with 8 bases separating them. Measured with immunoSEQ multiplex PCR; TCRdb has only the in-frame clones, and not every one. The sample records approximately 73,000 clones, over 75% being singletons. Patients had chemo-refractory metastatic non-small-cell lung cancer and received focal radiation plus CTLA-4 blockade that used ipilimumab. Source: peripheral blood, taken from a patient treated with radiotherapy plus ipilimumab. The chain joins TRBV7-2 to TRBJ2-7; D perhaps matches TRBD2 (5 bases). The source of this sequence is a human donor with non-small cell lung cancer that progressed on radiotherapy plus ipilimumab. CDR3 loop: CASSLDYYEQYF. The CDR3 DNA reads as TGTGCCAGCAGCCTCGACTACTACGAGCAGTACTTC.